The 20 T cell receptor beta chains below all came from one sample that was sequenced in a study of T-cell memory formation after mild COVID-19. TCRdb analysed the 5' RACE reads with MiXCR anew, one entry per CDR3 protein. The sample has 210,000 or so distinct CDR3 sequences; over 9.5% are singletons. Source material: PBMCs or a T cell subset sorted from them (not recorded which). The receptors here all came from a man younger than 30 who had mild COVID-19 (a few samples of this study predate the infection). Cell type and time point are not known.

This clonotype has a count of ten or more. The chain combines TRBV7-8 with TRBJ2-1, with D unresolved. The CDR3 extends over 11 amino acids. V lost 5 bases, J lost 4 bases, and 3 bases lay in between. Germline CDR1 SGHVS, CDR2 FQNEAQ. As DNA, the CDR3 is TGTGCCAGCAGCGTATACAATGAGCAGTTCTTC. Translated: CASSVYNEQFF.

This clonotype was observed a handful of times. V gene TRBV7-6 combines with J gene TRBJ2-1, with D possibly matching TRBD1 (6 bases). From germline, CDR1 is SGHVS and CDR2 FNYEAQ. V was clipped by 1 base and J by 2 bases, with 12 bases between them. The CDR3 sequence is 16 residues long. The CDR3 sequence: CASSLGGQLPYNEQFF. In nucleotides, the CDR3 is TGTGCCAGCAGCTTAGGCGGACAGCTCCCCTACAATGAGCAGTTCTTC.

This clonotype was counted between two and nine times. The J gene is TRBJ1-4, the V gene TRBV20-1, with D perhaps matching TRBD1 (5 bases). V gave up 5 bases and J gave up 0 bases, with 7 bases separating them. Per the germline V gene, CDR1 is DFQATT and CDR2 is SNEGSKA (reference sequence). The CDR3 has 13 amino acids. DNA for the CDR3: TGCAGTGCTCCAGGGACAACTAATGAAAAACTGTTTTTT. It is translated as CSAPGTTNEKLFF.

This clonotype was seen repeatedly, ten times or more. This chain joins TRBV7-9 and TRBJ2-1; TRBD2 agrees at 7 bases. Germline V gives CDR1 SEHNR, CDR2 FQNEAQ (reference sequence). The CDR3 totals 13 residues. Unmatched junction bases numbered 8, after V lost 7 bases and J lost 8 bases. In DNA form, the CDR3 reads TGTGCCAGCAAGGCCTCAGCGGGGCATGAGCAGTTCTTC. Protein: CASKASAGHEQFF. The whole variable domain, remainder taken from reference TRBV7-9 and TRBJ2-1, is DTGVSQNPRHKITKRGQNVTFRCDPISEHNRLYWYRQTLGQGPEFLTYFQNEAQLEKSRLLSDRFSAERPKGSFSTLEIQRTEQGDSAMYLCASKASAGHEQFFGPGTRLTVL.

This clonotype turned up a few times. The chain is built from TRBV19 and TRBJ1-5; D is possibly TRBD1 (5 bases). CDR3 length: 13 amino acids. Trimming pared 11 bases from V and 6 bases from J, leaving 17 bases between. Germline loops: CDR1 LNHDA, CDR2 SQIVND (reference sequence). In DNA form, the CDR3 reads TGTGCCCACGCGGGGACCCATGGTCAGCCCCAGCATTTT. Translating it yields CAHAGTHGQPQHF.

The V gene is TRBV5-1, the J gene TRBJ2-3; possibly TRBD2 for D (6 bases). Per the germline V gene, CDR1 is SGHRS and CDR2 is YFSETQ. This CDR3 comprises 13 residues. V was cut by 6 bases and J by 4 bases, with 12 bases left in between. In nucleotides, the CDR3 is TGCGCCAGCAAACTAGCTATGCCAGATACGCAGTATTTT. Protein: CASKLAMPDTQYF.

This chain connects TRBV18 to TRBJ2-1; D gene unclear. Trimming removed 0 bases from V and 5 bases from J, with 5 bases in between. Germline V lookup: CDR1 KGHSH, CDR2 LQKENI. The CDR3 length is 13 residues. CDR3 region: CASSPPTHNEQFF. CDR3 DNA: TGTGCCAGCTCACCACCTACCCACAATGAGCAGTTCTTC.

In this sample, this clonotype turned up a few times. This chain connects TRBV4-3 to TRBJ1-2; no definite D call. The germline gives CDR1 LGHNA, CDR2 YSLEER. The CDR3 is made up of 13 amino acids. Trimming left V 2 bases short and J 4 bases short, with 8 bases between. Here the CDR3 DNA reads TGCGCCAGCAGCCAAACGCGTCTCTATGGCTACACCTTC. Its translation is CASSQTRLYGYTF.

The sample holds a few counts of this clonotype. The V call is TRBV6-1, the J call TRBJ2-7, with D uncertain. Trimming cost V 6 bases and J 2 bases, with 14 bases left between them. Germline CDR1 is MNHNS and CDR2 is SASEGT. The CDR3 consists of 14 residues. Here the CDR3 DNA reads TGTGCCAGCAGAAAATCCGGGCTGGCCTACGAGCAGTACGTC. Translated, it gives CASRKSGLAYEQYV.

The chain joins TRBV25-1 to TRBJ2-7; 7 bases map to TRBD2. Germline V gene lookup returns CDR1 MGHDK and CDR2 SYGVNS. This CDR3 is 14 amino acids long. V shed 9 bases, J shed 2 bases, and the junction held 10 bases outside the gene matches. The CDR3 DNA reads as TGTGCCAGAAATACGCCTAGCGGTCCCTACGAGCAGTACGTC. Residues: CARNTPSGPYEQYV.

This clonotype was recorded at least ten times. The V gene is TRBV5-1, the J gene TRBJ1-1; D not resolved. Germline CDR1 reads SGHRS; CDR2 reads YFSETQ. Between the trimmed V and J ends, which lost 3 bases and 3 bases, there was a span of 9 bases. The CDR3 runs 13 residues. The CDR3 DNA sequence: TGCGCCAGCAGCTCCTCGGGGTACACTGAAGCTTTCTTT. Translation: CASSSSGYTEAFF.

The chain recombines TRBV7-9 with TRBJ2-7; possible D gene TRBD2, 5 bases. The V and J ends lost 5 bases and 2 bases respectively, with 13 bases between them. CDR1 and CDR2 (germline): SEHNR, FQNEAQ (reference sequence). The CDR3 spans 14 residues. The CDR3 DNA follows: TGTGCCAGCAGCATCCTCGGCGGGCCCTACGAGCAGTACTTC. Translation: CASSILGGPYEQYF.

The V call is TRBV7-6, the J call TRBJ2-3; 12 bases are shared with TRBD1. Germline trimming cut 4 bases from V and 6 bases from J; bases unmatched to any gene: 11. Looked up from germline, CDR1 is SGHVS and CDR2 is FNYEAQ. This CDR3 comprises 17 residues. CDR3 region: CASSYRPGQGAPDTQYF. CDR3 DNA: TGTGCCAGCAGCTACCGCCCGGGACAGGGGGCACCCGATACGCAGTATTTT.

This clonotype was picked up a small number of times. This sequence joins TRBV15 and TRBJ2-7; D is possibly TRBD2 (6 bases). The V end was cut by 1 base, the J end by 7 bases, with 8 bases between. CDR3 length: 12 amino acids. Germline loops: CDR1 LNHNV, CDR2 YYDKDF (reference sequence). The CDR3 reads CATSRAAGEQYV. DNA of the CDR3: TGTGCCACCAGCAGAGCCGCGGGGGAGCAGTACGTC.

This clonotype occurred a few times. V and J are TRBV5-1 and TRBJ1-1; D is undetermined. Trimming took 4 bases from V and 1 from J, leaving 8 bases between them. Germline V gene sequence: CDR1 SGHRS, CDR2 YFSETQ. CDR3 length: 13 amino acids. The CDR3 loop is CASSPVENTEAFF. The CDR3 bases are TGCGCCAGCAGCCCGGTAGAGAACACTGAAGCTTTCTTT.

In this sample, this clonotype turned up a few times. The chain recombines TRBV12-3 or TRBV12-4 with TRBJ1-2, with 7 bases identical to TRBD1. This CDR3 is 14 amino acids long. Unmatched junction bases numbered 3, after V lost 5 bases and J lost 0 bases. This CDR3 reads CASSLGTANYGYTF. The CDR3 bases are TGTGCCAGCAGTCTCGGGACAGCTAACTATGGCTACACCTTC.

This clonotype has ten or more counts. V usage is TRBV28 and J usage is TRBJ2-3; D unclear. This CDR3 spans 13 amino acids. The germline CDR1 and CDR2 sequences are MDHEN and SYDVKM. V dropped 2 bases and J dropped 6 bases, with 9 bases sitting between them. CDR3 amino acids: CASSLLEYDTQYF. CDR3 sequence (DNA): TGTGCCAGCAGTTTACTAGAGTATGATACGCAGTATTTT.

This clonotype was seen more than once but under ten times. The chain combines TRBV29-1 with TRBJ2-3; D perhaps matches TRBD2 (5 bases). Trimming took 4 bases from V and 3 from J, leaving 14 bases between them. Germline values: CDR1 SQVTM, CDR2 ANQGSEA. The CDR3 loop spans 14 amino acids. The CDR3 nucleotides read TGCAGCGTTGTAACGGGGAGCCCTACAGATACGCAGTATTTT. The encoded protein is CSVVTGSPTDTQYF.

The chain couples TRBV6-2 or TRBV6-3 to TRBJ1-5; D not resolved. CDR1 and CDR2 (germline): MNHEY, SVGEGT. With 4 bases removed from V and 7 bases from J, the gap between germline ends came to 20 bases. The CDR3 contains 16 residues. The CDR3 DNA follows: TGTGCCAGCAGTTCCGTGGGTTGGGAGCGGCGCCAGCCCCAGCATTTT. It yields the protein CASSSVGWERRQPQHF.

V is TRBV9 and J is TRBJ1-3; D may be TRBD1 (6 bases). Per the germline V gene, CDR1 is SGDLS and CDR2 is YYNGEE. This CDR3 has 15 residues. V gave up 4 bases and J gave up 0 bases, with 11 bases separating them. The CDR3, as DNA: TGTGCCAGCAGCCCCCGGACAGTCTCTGGAAACACCATATATTTT. This sequence encodes CASSPRTVSGNTIYF.